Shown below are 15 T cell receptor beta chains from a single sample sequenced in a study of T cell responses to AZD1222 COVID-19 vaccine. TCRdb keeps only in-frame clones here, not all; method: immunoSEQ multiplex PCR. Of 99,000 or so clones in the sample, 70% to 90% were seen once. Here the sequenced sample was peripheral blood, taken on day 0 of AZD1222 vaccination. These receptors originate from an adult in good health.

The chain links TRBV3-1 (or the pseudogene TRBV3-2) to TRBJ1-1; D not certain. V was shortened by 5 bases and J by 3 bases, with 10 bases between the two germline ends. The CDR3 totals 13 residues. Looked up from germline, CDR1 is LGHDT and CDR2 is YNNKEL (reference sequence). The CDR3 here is CASSSNRDTEAFF. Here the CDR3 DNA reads TGTGCCAGCAGCTCTAACCGGGACACTGAAGCTTTCTTT.

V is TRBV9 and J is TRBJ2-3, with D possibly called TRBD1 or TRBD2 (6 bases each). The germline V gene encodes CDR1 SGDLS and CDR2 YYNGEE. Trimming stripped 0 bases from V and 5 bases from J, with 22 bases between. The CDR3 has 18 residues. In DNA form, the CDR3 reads TGTGCCAGCAGCGTAGTAGCTGGGGCAGGGGCGCGGGAAGATACGCAGTATTTT. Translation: CASSVVAGAGAREDTQYF.

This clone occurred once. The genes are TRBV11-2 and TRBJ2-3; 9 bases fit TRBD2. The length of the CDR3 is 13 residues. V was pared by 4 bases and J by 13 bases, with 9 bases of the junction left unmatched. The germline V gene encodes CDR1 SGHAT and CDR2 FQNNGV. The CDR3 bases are TGTGCCAGCAGCTCAAGCGGGGGGCGGCTTAAGTATTTT. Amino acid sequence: CASSSSGGRLKYF.

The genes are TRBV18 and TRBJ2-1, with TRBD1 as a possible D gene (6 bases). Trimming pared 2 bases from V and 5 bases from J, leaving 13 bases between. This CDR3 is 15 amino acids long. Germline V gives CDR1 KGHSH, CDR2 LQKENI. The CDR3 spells CASSPMITGNNEQFF. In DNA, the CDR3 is TGTGCCAGCTCACCAATGATCACAGGGAACAATGAGCAGTTCTTC.

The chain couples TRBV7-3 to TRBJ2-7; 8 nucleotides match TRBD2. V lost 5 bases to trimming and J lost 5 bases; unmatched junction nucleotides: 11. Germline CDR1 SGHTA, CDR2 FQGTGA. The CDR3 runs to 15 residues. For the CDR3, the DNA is TGTGCCAGCAGCCCACTGGGTCGGGGGGGCGACGAGCAGTACTTC. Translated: CASSPLGRGGDEQYF. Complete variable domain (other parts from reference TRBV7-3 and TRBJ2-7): GAGVSQTPSNKVTEKGKYVELRCDPISGHTALYWYRQSLGQGPEFLIYFQGTGAADDSGLPNDRFFAVRPEGSVSTLKIQRTERGDSAVYLCASSPLGRGGDEQYFGPGTRLTVT.

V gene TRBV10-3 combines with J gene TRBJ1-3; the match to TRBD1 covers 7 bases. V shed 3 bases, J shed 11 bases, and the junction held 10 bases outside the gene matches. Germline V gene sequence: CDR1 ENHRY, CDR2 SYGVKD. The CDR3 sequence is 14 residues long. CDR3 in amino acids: CAISEGQGVPSIYF. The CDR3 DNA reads TGTGCCATCAGTGAAGGTCAGGGGGTCCCTTCCATATATTTT.

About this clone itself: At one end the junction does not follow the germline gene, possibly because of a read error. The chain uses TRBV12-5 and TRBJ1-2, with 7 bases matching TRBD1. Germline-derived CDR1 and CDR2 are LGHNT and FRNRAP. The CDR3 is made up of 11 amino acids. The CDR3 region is CASGPRDSHSF. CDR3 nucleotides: TGTGCTAGTGGTCCCAGGGACAGCCACTCCTTC. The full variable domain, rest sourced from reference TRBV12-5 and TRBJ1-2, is DARVTQTPRHKVTEMGQEVTMRCQPILGHNTVFWYRQTMMQGLELLAYFRNRAPLDDSGMPKDRFSAEMPDATLATLKIQPSEPRDSAVYFCASGPRDSHSFGSGTRLTVV.

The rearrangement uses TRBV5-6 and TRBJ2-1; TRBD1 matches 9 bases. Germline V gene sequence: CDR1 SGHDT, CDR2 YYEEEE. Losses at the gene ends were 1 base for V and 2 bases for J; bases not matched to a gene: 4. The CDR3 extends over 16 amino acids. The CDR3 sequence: CASSLPGQGPYNEQFF. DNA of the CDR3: TGTGCCAGCAGCTTGCCGGGACAGGGTCCCTACAATGAGCAGTTCTTC. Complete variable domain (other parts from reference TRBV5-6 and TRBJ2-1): DAGVTQSPTHLIKTRGQQVTLRCSPKSGHDTVSWYQQALGQGPQFIFQYYEEEERQRGNFPDRFSGHQFPNYSSELNVNALLLGDSALYLCASSLPGQGPYNEQFFGPGTRLTVL.

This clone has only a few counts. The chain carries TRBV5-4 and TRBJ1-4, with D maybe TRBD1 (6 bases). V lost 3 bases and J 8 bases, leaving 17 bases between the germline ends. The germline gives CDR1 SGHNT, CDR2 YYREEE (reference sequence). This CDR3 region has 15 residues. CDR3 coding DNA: TGTGCCAGCAGCTCCAAACAGGGAGGTTCGGAAAAACTGTTTTTT. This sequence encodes CASSSKQGGSEKLFF. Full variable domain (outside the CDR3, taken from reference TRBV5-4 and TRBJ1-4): ETGVTQSPTHLIKTRGQQVTLRCSSQSGHNTVSWYQQALGQGPQFIFQYYREEENGRGNFPPRFSGLQFPNYSSELNVNALELDDSALYLCASSSKQGGSEKLFFGSGTQLSVL.

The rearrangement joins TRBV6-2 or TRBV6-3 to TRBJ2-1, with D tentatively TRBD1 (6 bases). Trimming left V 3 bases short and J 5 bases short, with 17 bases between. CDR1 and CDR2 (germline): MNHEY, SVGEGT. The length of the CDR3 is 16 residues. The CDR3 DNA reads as TGTGCCAGCAGTTATCTTGGGGGCGTCGGCAACAATGAGCAGTTCTTC. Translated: CASSYLGGVGNNEQFF.

This CDR3 reads CASSLNRATNEKLFF. In nucleotides, the CDR3 is TGTGCCAGCTCACTAAACAGAGCAACTAATGAAAAACTGTTTTTT. The chain links TRBV18 to TRBJ1-4; no reliable D call. Germline V CDR1 and CDR2: KGHSH, LQKENI. This CDR3 spans 15 amino acids. V gave up 4 bases and J gave up 0 bases, with 9 bases separating them.

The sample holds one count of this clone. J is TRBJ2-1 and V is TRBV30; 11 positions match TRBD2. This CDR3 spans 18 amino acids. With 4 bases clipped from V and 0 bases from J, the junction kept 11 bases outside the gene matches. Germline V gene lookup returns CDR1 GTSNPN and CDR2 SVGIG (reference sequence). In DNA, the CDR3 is TGTGCCTGGACTCACGGGACTAGCGGTCTAAGCTCCTACAATGAGCAGTTCTTC. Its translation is CAWTHGTSGLSSYNEQFF. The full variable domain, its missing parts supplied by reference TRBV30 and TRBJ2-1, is SQTIHQWPATLVQPVGSPLSLECTVEGTSNPNLYWYRQAAGRGLQLLFYSVGIGQISSEVPQNLSASRPQDRQFILSSKKLLLSDSGFYLCAWTHGTSGLSSYNEQFFGPGTRLTVL.

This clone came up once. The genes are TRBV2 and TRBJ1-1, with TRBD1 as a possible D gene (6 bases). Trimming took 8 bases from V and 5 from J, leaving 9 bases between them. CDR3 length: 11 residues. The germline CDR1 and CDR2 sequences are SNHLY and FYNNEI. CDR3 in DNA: TGTGCCAGCCCAGGGGTGACTGAAGCTTTCTTT. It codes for CASPGVTEAFF.

CDR3 nucleotide sequence: TGTGCCAGCAGTCAGTTGGGGATGAACACTGAAGCTTTCTTT. It yields the protein CASSQLGMNTEAFF. The chain is built from TRBV6-2 or TRBV6-3 and TRBJ1-1; D remains unclear. V gave up 5 bases and J gave up 0 bases, with 10 bases separating them. Germline CDR1 MNHEY, CDR2 SVGEGT. The CDR3 spans 14 residues.

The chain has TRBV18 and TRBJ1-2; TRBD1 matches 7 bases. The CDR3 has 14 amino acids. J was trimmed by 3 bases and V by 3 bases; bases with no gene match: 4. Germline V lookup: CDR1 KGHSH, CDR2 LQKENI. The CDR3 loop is CASSPGTAHYGYTF. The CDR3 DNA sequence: TGTGCCAGCTCACCGGGGACAGCTCACTATGGCTACACCTTC.